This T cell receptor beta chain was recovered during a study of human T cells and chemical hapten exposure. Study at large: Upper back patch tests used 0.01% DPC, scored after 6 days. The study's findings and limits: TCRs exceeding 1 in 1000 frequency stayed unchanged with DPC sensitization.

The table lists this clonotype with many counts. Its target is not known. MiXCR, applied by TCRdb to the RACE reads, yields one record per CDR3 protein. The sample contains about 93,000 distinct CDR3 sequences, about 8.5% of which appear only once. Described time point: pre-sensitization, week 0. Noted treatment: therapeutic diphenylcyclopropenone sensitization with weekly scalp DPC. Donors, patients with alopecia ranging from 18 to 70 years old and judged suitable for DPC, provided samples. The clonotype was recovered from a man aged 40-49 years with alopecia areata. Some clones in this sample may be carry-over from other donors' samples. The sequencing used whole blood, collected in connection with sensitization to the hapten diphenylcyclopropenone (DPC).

Here the CDR3 DNA reads TGTGCCAGCAGTTCACAGGCTTGGGCCTACGAGCAGTACTTC. It translates to CASSSQAWAYEQYF. V gene TRBV6-2 or TRBV6-3 combines with J gene TRBJ2-7, with D possibly being TRBD1 (5 bases). The V gene lost 4 bases and the J gene lost 2 bases, with 12 bases spanning the gap. Germline V gene data show CDR1 as MNHEY and CDR2 as SVGEGT. This CDR3 is built from 14 residues.